This T cell receptor (beta chain) was identified in a study of radiation and T cells in renal cell carcinoma. Using immunoSEQ multiplex PCR, the repertoire was profiled, and TCRdb retains in-frame clones only, with some absent. The table lists more than 60,000 clones, roughly 85% of them singletons. Germline V gene lookup returns CDR1 SGHTA and CDR2 FQGTGA. CDR3 length equals 17 residues. Trimming left V 4 bases short and J 4 bases short, with 21 bases between. Specified time point: blood 4 weeks post-SBRT, at nephrectomy. Documented treatment: 15 Gy SBRT to primary tumor, nephrectomy 4 weeks later. The sample holds one count of this clone.

V is TRBV7-3 and J is TRBJ2-3; a weak D match, TRBD2 (6 bases). The origin of this receptor is a woman in her fifties or sixties with renal cell carcinoma. The sequences come from blood, collected from a patient whose treatment included radiotherapy and nephrectomy. DNA for the CDR3: TGTGCCAGCAGCTACTCAACGGGCGGGATTGGCTCAGATACGCAGTATTTT. Amino acid sequence: CASSYSTGGIGSDTQYF.